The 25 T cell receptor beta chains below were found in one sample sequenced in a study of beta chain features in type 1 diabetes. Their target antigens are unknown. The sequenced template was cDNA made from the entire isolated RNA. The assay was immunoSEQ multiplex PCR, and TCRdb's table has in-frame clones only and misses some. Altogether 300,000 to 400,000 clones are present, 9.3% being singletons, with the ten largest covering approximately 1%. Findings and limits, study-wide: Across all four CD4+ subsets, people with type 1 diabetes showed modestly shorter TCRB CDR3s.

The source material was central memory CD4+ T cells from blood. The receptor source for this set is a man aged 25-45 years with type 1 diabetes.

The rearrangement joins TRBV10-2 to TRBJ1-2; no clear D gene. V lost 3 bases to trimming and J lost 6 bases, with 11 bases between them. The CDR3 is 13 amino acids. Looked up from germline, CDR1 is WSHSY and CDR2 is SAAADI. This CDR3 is CASSEVGWDGYTF. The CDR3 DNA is TGCGCCAGCAGTGAAGTCGGGTGGGATGGCTACACCTTC.

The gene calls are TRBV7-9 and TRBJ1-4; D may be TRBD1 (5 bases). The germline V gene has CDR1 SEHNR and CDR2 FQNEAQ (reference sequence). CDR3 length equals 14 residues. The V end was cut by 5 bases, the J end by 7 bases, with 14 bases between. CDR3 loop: CASSVRGVGEKLFF. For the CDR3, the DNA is TGTGCCAGCAGCGTCAGAGGGGTTGGTGAAAAACTGTTTTTT. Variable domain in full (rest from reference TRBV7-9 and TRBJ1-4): DTGVSQNPRHKITKRGQNVTFRCDPISEHNRLYWYRQTLGQGPEFLTYFQNEAQLEKSRLLSDRFSAERPKGSFSTLEIQRTEQGDSAMYLCASSVRGVGEKLFFGSGTQLSVL.

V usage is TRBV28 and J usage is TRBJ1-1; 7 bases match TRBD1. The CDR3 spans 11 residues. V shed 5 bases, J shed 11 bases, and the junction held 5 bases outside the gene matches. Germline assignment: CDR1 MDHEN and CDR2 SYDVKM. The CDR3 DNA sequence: TGTGCCAGCAGTGTACAGGGGTTGGCTTTCTTT. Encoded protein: CASSVQGLAFF.

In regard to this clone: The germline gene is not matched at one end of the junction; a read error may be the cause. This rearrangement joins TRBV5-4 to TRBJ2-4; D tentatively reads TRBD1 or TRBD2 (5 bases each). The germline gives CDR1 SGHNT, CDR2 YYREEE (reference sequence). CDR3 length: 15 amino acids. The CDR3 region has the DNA TGCGCCAGCAGCCAAGATCGGGACGGCAAAAACATTCAGTACTTC. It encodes CASSQDRDGKNIQYF.

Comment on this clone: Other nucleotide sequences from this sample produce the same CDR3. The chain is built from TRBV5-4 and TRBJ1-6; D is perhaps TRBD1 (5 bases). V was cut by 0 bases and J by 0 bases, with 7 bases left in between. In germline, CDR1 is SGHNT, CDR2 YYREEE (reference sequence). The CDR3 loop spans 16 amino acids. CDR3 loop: CASSLAGGSYNSPLHF. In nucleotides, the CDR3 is TGTGCCAGCAGCTTGGCCGGGGGCTCCTATAATTCACCCCTCCACTTT. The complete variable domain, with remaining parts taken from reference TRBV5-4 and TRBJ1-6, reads ETGVTQSPTHLIKTRGQQVTLRCSSQSGHNTVSWYQQALGQGPQFIFQYYREEENGRGNFPPRFSGLQFPNYSSELNVNALELDDSALYLCASSLAGGSYNSPLHFGNGTRLTVT.

The CDR3 DNA follows: TGTGCCAGCAGCTTAGCAAGCTTGGACGAGCAGTACTTC. This codes for CASSLASLDEQYF. The chain uses TRBV7-2 and TRBJ2-7, with D unresolved. Germline V CDR1 and CDR2: SGHTA, FQGNSA. The CDR3 has 13 amino acids. The V end lost 0 bases, the J end lost 5 bases, and 8 bases lay between the germline ends. Complete variable domain (other parts from reference TRBV7-2 and TRBJ2-7): GAGVSQSPSNKVTEKGKDVELRCDPISGHTALYWYRQSLGQGLEFLIYFQGNSAPDKSGLPSDRFSAERTGGSVSTLTIQRTQQEDSAVYLCASSLASLDEQYFGPGTRLTVT.

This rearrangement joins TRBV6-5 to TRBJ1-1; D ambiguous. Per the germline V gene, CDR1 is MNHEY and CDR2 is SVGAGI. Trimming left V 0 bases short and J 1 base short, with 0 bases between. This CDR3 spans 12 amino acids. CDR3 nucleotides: TGTGCCAGCAGTTACTCGAACACTGAAGCTTTCTTT. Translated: CASSYSNTEAFF.

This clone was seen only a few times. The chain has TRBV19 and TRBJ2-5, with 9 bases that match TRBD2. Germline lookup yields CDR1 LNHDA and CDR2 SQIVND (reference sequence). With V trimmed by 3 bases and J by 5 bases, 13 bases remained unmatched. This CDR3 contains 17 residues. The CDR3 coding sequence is TGTGCCAGTAGTATCCGGCTAGCGGGGCTGAGTGGGGAGACCCAGTACTTC. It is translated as CASSIRLAGLSGETQYF. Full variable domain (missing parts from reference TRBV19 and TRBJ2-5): DGGITQSPKYLFRKEGQNVTLSCEQNLNHDAMYWYRQDPGQGLRLIYYSQIVNDFQKGDIAEGYSVSREKKESFPLTVTSAQKNPTAFYLCASSIRLAGLSGETQYFGPGTRLLVL.

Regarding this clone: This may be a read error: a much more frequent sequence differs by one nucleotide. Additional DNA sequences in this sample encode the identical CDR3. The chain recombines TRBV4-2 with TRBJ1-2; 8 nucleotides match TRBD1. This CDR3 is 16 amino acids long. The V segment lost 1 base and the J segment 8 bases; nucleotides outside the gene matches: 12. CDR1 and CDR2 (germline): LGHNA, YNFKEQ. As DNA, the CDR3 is TGTGCCAGCAGCCAAGGGCGGCGGCAGGGGGCGTACGGCTACACCTTC. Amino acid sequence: CASSQGRRQGAYGYTF.

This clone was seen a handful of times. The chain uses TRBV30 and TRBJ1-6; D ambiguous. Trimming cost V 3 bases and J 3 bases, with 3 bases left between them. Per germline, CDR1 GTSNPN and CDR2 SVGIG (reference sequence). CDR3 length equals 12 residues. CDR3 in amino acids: CAWRVYNSPLHF. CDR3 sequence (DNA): TGTGCCTGGAGGGTCTATAATTCACCCCTCCACTTT.

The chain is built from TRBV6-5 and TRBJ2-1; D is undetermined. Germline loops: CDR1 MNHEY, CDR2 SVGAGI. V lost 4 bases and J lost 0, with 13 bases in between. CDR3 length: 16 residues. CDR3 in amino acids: CASSSSTGRSYNEQFF. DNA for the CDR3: TGTGCCAGCAGTTCCAGTACGGGTCGCTCCTACAATGAGCAGTTCTTC.

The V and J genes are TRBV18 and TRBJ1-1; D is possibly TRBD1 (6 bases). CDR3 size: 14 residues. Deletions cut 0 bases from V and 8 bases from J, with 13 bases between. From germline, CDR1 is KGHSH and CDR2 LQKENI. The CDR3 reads CASSPPQGQREAFF. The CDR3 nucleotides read TGTGCCAGCTCACCACCGCAGGGGCAGAGGGAAGCTTTCTTT.

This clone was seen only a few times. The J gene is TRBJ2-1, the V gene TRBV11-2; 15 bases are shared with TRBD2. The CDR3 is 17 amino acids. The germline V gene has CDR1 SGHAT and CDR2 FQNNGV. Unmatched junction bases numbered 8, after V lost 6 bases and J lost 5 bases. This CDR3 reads CASRPWTSGGGHNEQFF. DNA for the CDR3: TGTGCCAGCAGACCCTGGACTAGCGGGGGGGGGCACAATGAGCAGTTCTTC.

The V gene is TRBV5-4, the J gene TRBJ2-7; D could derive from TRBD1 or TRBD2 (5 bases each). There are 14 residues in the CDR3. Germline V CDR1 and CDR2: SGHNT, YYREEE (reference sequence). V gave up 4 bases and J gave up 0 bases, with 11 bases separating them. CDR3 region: CASSQDGTSYEQYF. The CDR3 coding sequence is TGTGCCAGCAGCCAAGACGGGACCTCCTACGAGCAGTACTTC.

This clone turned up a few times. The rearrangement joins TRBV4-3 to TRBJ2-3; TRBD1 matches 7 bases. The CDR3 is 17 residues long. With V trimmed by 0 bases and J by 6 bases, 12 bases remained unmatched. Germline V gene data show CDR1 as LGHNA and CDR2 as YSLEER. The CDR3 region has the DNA TGCGCCAGCAGCCAAGATCTCGGGCAGGGGGTAGAGGATACGCAGTATTTT. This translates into CASSQDLGQGVEDTQYF.

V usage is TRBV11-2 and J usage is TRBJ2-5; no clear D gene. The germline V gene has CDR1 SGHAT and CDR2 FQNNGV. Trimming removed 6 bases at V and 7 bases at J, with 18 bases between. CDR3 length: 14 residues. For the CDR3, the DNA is TGTGCCAGCAGTCCCTGGTCTAACGAAGGGACCCAGTACTTC. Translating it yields CASSPWSNEGTQYF.

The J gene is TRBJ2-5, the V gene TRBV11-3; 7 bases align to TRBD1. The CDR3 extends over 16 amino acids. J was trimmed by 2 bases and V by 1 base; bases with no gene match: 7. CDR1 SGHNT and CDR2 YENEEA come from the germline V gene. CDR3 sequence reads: CASSLGTGPYQETQYF. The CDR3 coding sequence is TGTGCCAGCAGCTTAGGGACAGGACCTTATCAAGAGACCCAGTACTTC.

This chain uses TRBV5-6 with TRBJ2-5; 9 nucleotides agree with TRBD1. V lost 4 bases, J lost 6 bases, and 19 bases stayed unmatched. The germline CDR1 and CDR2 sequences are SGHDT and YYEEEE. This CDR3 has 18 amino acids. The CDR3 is CASSLGRAGQGSVQTQYF. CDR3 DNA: TGTGCCAGCAGCCTGGGCCGAGCGGGACAGGGTAGTGTGCAGACCCAGTACTTC.

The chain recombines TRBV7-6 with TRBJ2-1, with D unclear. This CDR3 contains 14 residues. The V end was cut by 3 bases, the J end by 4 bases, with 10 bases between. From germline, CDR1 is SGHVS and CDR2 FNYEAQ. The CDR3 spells CASSLTAAYNEQFF. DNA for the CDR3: TGTGCCAGCAGCTTGACGGCAGCTTACAATGAGCAGTTCTTC.

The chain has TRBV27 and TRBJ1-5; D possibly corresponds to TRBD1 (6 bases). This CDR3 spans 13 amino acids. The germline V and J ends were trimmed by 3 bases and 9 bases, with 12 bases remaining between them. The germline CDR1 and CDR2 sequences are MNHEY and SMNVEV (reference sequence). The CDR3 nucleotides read TGTGCCAGCAGTTTGCGACAGGACCGGCCCCAGCATTTT. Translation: CASSLRQDRPQHF.

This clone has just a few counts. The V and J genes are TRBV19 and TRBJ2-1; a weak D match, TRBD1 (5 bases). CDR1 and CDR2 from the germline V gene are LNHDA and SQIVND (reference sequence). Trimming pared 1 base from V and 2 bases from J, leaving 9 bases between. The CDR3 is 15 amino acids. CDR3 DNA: TGTGCCAGTAGTATAGGACAGCTTACCTACAATGAGCAGTTCTTC. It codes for CASSIGQLTYNEQFF.

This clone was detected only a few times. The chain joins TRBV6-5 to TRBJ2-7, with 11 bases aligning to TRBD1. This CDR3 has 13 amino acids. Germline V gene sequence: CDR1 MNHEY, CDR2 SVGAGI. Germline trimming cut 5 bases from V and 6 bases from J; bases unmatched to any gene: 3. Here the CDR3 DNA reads TGTGCCAGCAGTGAAGGGACAGGGGGCGAGCAGTACTTC. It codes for CASSEGTGGEQYF.

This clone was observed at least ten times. The CDR3 region has the DNA TGTGCCAGCAGCTTAGCACCCGGTAGCGGGGGGCCCGCGAACACCGGGGAGCTGTTTTTT. Translation: CASSLAPGSGGPANTGELFF. The chain combines TRBV7-2 with TRBJ2-2, with 10 bases aligning to TRBD2. The CDR3 spans 20 residues. CDR1 is SGHTA and CDR2 is FQGNSA in the germline V gene. Trimming at V came to 0 bases and at J to 0 bases, leaving 10 bases not matched to a gene.

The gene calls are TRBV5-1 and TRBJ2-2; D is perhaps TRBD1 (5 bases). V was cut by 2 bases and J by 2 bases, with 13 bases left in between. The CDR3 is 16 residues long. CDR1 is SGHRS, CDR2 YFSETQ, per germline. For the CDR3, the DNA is TGCGCCAGCAGCTTAGGGGTGTATGCCAACACCGGGGAGCTGTTTTTT. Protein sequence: CASSLGVYANTGELFF.

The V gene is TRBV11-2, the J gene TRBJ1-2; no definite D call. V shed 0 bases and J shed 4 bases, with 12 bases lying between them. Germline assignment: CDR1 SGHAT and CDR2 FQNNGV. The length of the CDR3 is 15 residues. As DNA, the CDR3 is TGTGCCAGCAGCTTAGACACGGTTGGATCCTATGGCTACACCTTC. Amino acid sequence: CASSLDTVGSYGYTF.